This paragraph reports one T cell receptor beta chain. TCRdb itself ran the reads through MiXCR, one entry per CDR3 protein. The profile shows hundreds of thousands of distinct CDR3 sequences, approximately 31% of them singletons. This record comes from a study of T cell repertoires in cytomegalovirus infection. Overall study: Public TCR beta signature analysis indicated the presence of both CMV infection and matching HLA type.

Germline CDR1 reads MNHEY; CDR2 reads SVGEGT. V dropped 7 bases and J dropped 3; count of bases not matched to a gene: 8. The CDR3 runs to 14 residues. The sequence derives from a human donor in good health (CMV status not recorded). Some clones in this sample may be carry-over from other donors' samples. Source material: PBMCs. The chain joins TRBV6-2 or TRBV6-3 to TRBJ1-2; 7 positions match TRBD1. The CDR3 coding sequence is TGTGCCAGCACCTTGACAGGGATGGACTATGGCTACACCTTC. Protein: CASTLTGMDYGYTF.